Sequencing of this T cell receptor beta chain was carried out in a study of blood T cells in healthy people across ages (dated by TCRdb to between 2014 and 2016). For context, the study as a whole: In model experiments, template switching captured about one uniquely barcoded TCR beta cDNA molecule for every two T cells. The donors were split into four age groups: young (average about 15 years), middle-aged (nearly 40), aged (roughly 68) and long-lived (approximately 80). The study analyzed two additional independent replicas of 1 million unique cDNA reads from the same blood draw for two donors, one aged 18 to 29 and one aged 80 or older. To track age-related changes in TCR beta repertoire diversity, the study relied on deep sequencing normalized with unique cDNA molecular identifiers. Donors of different ages were randomly distributed across sequencing lanes to avoid experimental bias.

General study outcomes and caveats: Donor CMV infection status was unknown, potentially confounding age-related changes in expanded clonotypes. Compared with the aged group, the long-lived group had more naive CD4+ T cells, fewer expanded clones and increased TCR diversity, a pattern suggesting age selection. Conclusive comparison of naive and antigen-experienced compartments was prevented by the profiling of bulk unsorted PBMCs. The percentage of naive T cells measured by flow cytometry correlated strongly with observed TCR beta diversity. Observed TCR beta diversity per million T cells fell roughly linearly with age, and a significant reduction was already apparent by age around 39. Estimates of total diversity based on one million sequenced T cells were considered lower bounds and underestimates.

Systemically healthy Caucasian individuals from Russia, some 40 in total and aged roughly 6 to 95 years, were included as donors. Around 10 milliliters of peripheral blood were drawn from each donor into EDTA-treated Vacutainer tubes. Ficoll-Paque density-gradient centrifugation was used to isolate PBMCs, with at least 6.5 million per sample. Trizol reagent was used to extract total RNA from the PBMCs, yielding at least 6 micrograms per sample. For every donor, flow cytometry on a PBMC aliquot measured the percentage of naive CD45RAhigh/CD27high T cells. To prepare the library, 5' RACE was applied. Reads for this sample came from an Illumina HiSeq 2500. A second PCR of about 7 to 12 cycles was run with a J-beta primer mix and a sample-barcoded 5' primer. A unique molecular identifier was introduced onto each TCR beta cDNA molecule by a template-switch 5' adaptor carrying 12 random nucleotides. Each sample yielded at least 2.5 million CDR3-containing paired-end reads. First-strand cDNA synthesis was performed from all RNA using the Mint cDNA synthesis kit, with priming by a TRBC-specific oligonucleotide. All cDNA was treated with uracil-DNA glycosylase and then went through a first 18-cycle PCR with the universal primers M1SS and BC2_uni_R. Concerning the study's data processing: Normalization of each sample was performed by random selection of 1 million high-quality reads, each carrying a distinct molecular identifier. Reads with shared molecular identifiers were discarded instead of being binned into consensus sequences. CDR3 identification, clonotype clustering and error correction used MiTCR with a Q25 quality threshold and the strictest error-elimination algorithm. A nonparametric unseen species model using Euler transformation provided a lower-bound estimate of total TCR beta diversity. The public sequencing data were trimmed at Q25 with fastp and processed into clonotypes with MiXCR by TCRdb, which kept only in-frame beta chains. Merged by CDR3 protein, the rows form single entries marked with the most common genes and DNA. In this record, the V and J calls reflect TCRdb's handling and not the investigators' own analysis. The table for this sample lists under 2 million distinct CDR3 sequences; around 36% of them were counted only once. In total, the top ten clones hold over 9% of the sample.

The CDR3 contains 14 residues, cysteine and phenylalanine counted. Only CDR3 DNA remains: 42 bases, in frame from the first base. Unmatched junction bases come to 8, with V trimmed by 7 bases and J by 7 bases. CDR1 and CDR2, per the germline V gene, are MNHEY and SVGAGI. Comments on this clonotype: It has no known antigen specificity. Base qualities are missing; no much larger clone stands one base away.

The chain links TRBV6-5 with TRBJ2-1, with 9 bases aligning to TRBD1. The sequenced sample was blood. This TCR was recovered from a woman aged 30 to 39 in good health. The nucleotide sequence is TGTGCCAGCACTTCGGGGACAGGGATGAATGAGCAGTTCTTC. It specifies CASTSGTGMNEQFF.